This TCR beta chain was recorded in a study of blood T cell repertoires in COVID-19. Background on the study: The United States, Italy and Spain provided the acute and convalescent COVID-19 samples.

Authors' methods: The assay estimated nucleated cells by amplifying reference gene primers. Measured with immunoSEQ multiplex PCR; TCRdb has only the in-frame clones, and not every one. V and J calls and clone size are copied from that table; D and trimming were computed from the DNA. The table includes about 87,000 clones, about 71% detected once. This TCR came from a woman aged 45 to 65 with acute or convalescent COVID-19. Sequences were obtained from peripheral blood.

The CDR3 DNA reads TGTGCCAGCAGTCCCCCGGGGAACACTGAAGCTTTCTTT. Translating gives CASSPPGNTEAFF. The chain joins TRBV6-5 to TRBJ1-1; D is undetermined. Germline CDR1 reads MNHEY; CDR2 reads SVGAGI. The length of the CDR3 is 13 residues. Trimming pared 5 bases from V and 1 base from J, leaving 8 bases between.